Following are 5 T cell receptor beta chains from one sample sequenced in a study of graft-versus-host responses after intestinal transplantation. Clones were sequenced by immunoSEQ multiplex PCR, and TCRdb holds only the in-frame ones, with some missing. This table holds around 38,000 clones, about four fifths found once. The sample consisted of PBMCs, taken about 1,000 days after transplant. Receptor source: a human patient who received an intestinal transplant, so some T cells may come from the graft donor.

The CDR3 DNA reads as TGTGCCAGCAGTTTCGGTGGATCGAAAGCTTTCTTT. Amino acid sequence: CASSFGGSKAFF. This sequence joins TRBV27 and TRBJ1-1; D unclear. Trimming stripped 3 bases from V and 9 bases from J, with 11 bases between. The germline V gene has CDR1 MNHEY and CDR2 SMNVEV (reference sequence). This CDR3 is built from 12 residues.

This clone was seen once. This chain links TRBV4-1 with TRBJ2-1; D gene unclear. The CDR3 consists of 14 residues. Germline V CDR1 and CDR2: MGHRA, YSYEKL. V dropped 1 base and J dropped 4 bases, with 8 bases sitting between them. The DNA for the CDR3 is TGCGCCAGCAGCCAAGTGTACGGTTACAATGAGCAGTTCTTC. Protein product: CASSQVYGYNEQFF.

V gene TRBV5-6 combines with J gene TRBJ1-5, with 9 positions matching TRBD1. There are 13 residues in the CDR3. Germline V gives CDR1 SGHDT, CDR2 YYEEEE. V shed 3 bases, J shed 10 bases, and the junction held 5 bases outside the gene matches. The chain's CDR3 is CASSWDREVPQHF. The CDR3 DNA sequence: TGTGCCAGCAGCTGGGACAGGGAAGTCCCCCAGCATTTT.

This chain connects TRBV28 to TRBJ1-4; unclear D gene. V was shortened by 5 bases and J by 0 bases, with 13 bases between the two germline ends. The CDR3 totals 16 residues. CDR1 is MDHEN and CDR2 is SYDVKM in the germline V gene. CDR3 in amino acids: CASSHYNIATNEKLFF. The CDR3 DNA reads TGTGCCAGCAGTCACTACAACATTGCAACTAATGAAAAACTGTTTTTT.

The count of this clone is one. This chain joins TRBV10-2 and TRBJ2-5; perhaps TRBD2 as D (6 bases). This CDR3 has 15 residues. Trimming left V 3 bases short and J 1 base short, with 12 bases between. Germline lookup yields CDR1 WSHSY and CDR2 SAAADI. CDR3: CASSDRGGVQETQYF. The CDR3 region has the DNA TGCGCCAGCAGTGATCGAGGCGGGGTCCAAGAGACCCAGTACTTC.